This T cell receptor beta chain was sequenced for a study of blood T cell repertoires in COVID-19. Data came from immunoSEQ multiplex PCR; TCRdb stores just in-frame clones and leaves some out. The sample holds 300,000 to 400,000 clones, roughly 84% seen once. Sequences were obtained from peripheral blood. The clonotype comes from a man in his fifties or sixties with active or convalescent COVID-19.

CDR3 coding DNA: TGTGCCATCACCAGGACAGGGGAGGGCTTCGCTGAAGCTTTCTTT. This gives the protein CAITRTGEGFAEAFF. The chain recombines TRBV10-3 with TRBJ1-1; 9 positions agree with TRBD1. The CDR3 totals 15 residues. Germline CDR1 reads ENHRY; CDR2 reads SYGVKD. V gave up 7 bases and J gave up 6 bases; unmatched junction bases: 12.